This entry describes one TCR beta chain. This entry belongs to a study of blood T cell repertoires in COVID-19. Study-level background: Sites in the United States, Italy and Spain provided acute and convalescent COVID-19 samples. PBMCs, B-cell-depleted T cells, or T cells were the source of the cDNA or gDNA that made up the material.

Patients in Seattle were enrolled during active infection, then followed longitudinally. How the authors handled the data: By means of reference gene primer amplification, nucleated cell counts were estimated. Produced via immunoSEQ multiplex PCR; TCRdb's table is partial and in-frame only. That table is the source of V, J and clone size, and D and trimming were worked out from the DNA. The repertoire holds about 280,000 clones, with roughly 86% as singletons. The sequence derives from a woman aged 25 to 39 with COVID-19, enrolled during active disease. Sample: peripheral blood.

The CDR3 DNA is TGCGCCAGCAGCTTTAACTTAGCGGGAGGTGCCCTCGAGCAGTACTTC. Translation: CASSFNLAGGALEQYF. This chain uses TRBV5-1 with TRBJ2-7; 10 nucleotides align to TRBD2. This CDR3 comprises 16 residues. The trim removed 2 bases at V and 6 bases at J, leaving 11 bases unmatched. The germline gives CDR1 SGHRS, CDR2 YFSETQ.